The T cell receptor (beta chain) described here comes from a study of cytotoxic CD8 clonotypes in ibrutinib-treated CLL. On the study more broadly: Responses: some 24 partial, 2 complete; after median around 64 months, roughly 14 stayed remitted, around twelve progressed. Response sampling came at median around twelve months of treatment, ranging about 6 to 40 months. General study points: At the start, clonality exceeded age-matched healthy donors and followed circulating CD8+ T-cell counts.

A word on this clone: Its antigen is unknown.

Profiling relied on immunoSEQ multiplex PCR, and the TCRdb table lists in-frame clones only, not all of them. Of over 75,000 clones in the sample, approximately 82% were seen once. With V trimmed by 4 bases and J by 3 bases, 9 bases remained unmatched. The CDR3 is made up of 18 amino acids. Germline CDR1 reads SGHNT; CDR2 reads YYREEE (reference sequence). This TCR derives from a human donor with chronic lymphocytic leukemia. Sample: PBMCs, taken after 12 months of ibrutinib treatment. This chain links TRBV5-4 with TRBJ2-3; 15 bases are a match to TRBD2. The CDR3 loop reads CASSRTSGTSGGTDTQYF. CDR3 bases: TGTGCCAGCAGCAGAACCTCCGGGACTAGCGGGGGGACAGATACGCAGTATTTT.